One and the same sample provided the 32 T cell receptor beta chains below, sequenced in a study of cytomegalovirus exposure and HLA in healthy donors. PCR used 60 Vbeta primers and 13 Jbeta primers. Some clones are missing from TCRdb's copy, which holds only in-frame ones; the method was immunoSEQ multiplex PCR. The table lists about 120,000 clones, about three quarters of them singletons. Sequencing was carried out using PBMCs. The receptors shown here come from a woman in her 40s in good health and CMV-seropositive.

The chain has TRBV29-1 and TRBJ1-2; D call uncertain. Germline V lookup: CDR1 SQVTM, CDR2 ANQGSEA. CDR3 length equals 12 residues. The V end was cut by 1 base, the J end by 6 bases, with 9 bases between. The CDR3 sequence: CSVEGASNGYTF. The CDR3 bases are TGCAGCGTTGAAGGGGCCAGCAATGGCTACACCTTC.

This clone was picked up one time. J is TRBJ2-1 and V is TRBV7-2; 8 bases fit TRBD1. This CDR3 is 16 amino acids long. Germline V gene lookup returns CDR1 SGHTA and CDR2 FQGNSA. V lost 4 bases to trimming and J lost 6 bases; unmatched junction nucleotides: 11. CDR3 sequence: CASSWQGAAALNEQFF. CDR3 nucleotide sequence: TGTGCCAGCAGCTGGCAGGGGGCCGCAGCCCTCAATGAGCAGTTCTTC.

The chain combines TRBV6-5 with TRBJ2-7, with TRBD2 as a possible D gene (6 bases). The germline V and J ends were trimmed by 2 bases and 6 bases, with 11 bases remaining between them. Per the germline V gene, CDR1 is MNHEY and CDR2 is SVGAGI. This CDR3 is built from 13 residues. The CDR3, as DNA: TGTGCCAGCAGTTACGACTTGGGGGGCGAGCAGTACTTC. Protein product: CASSYDLGGEQYF.

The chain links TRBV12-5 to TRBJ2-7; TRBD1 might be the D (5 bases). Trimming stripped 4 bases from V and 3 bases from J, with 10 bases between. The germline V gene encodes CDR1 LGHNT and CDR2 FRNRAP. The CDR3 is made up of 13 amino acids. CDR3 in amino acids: CASGSTQGYEQYF. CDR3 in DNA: TGTGCTAGTGGTTCGACCCAGGGCTACGAGCAGTACTTC.

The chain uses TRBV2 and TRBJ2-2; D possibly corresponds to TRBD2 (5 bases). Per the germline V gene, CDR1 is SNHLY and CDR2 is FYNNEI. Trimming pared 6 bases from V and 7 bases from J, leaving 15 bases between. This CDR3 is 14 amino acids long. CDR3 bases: TGTGCCAGCAGGACGGACTCTCAAATCGGGGAGCTGTTTTTT. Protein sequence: CASRTDSQIGELFF.

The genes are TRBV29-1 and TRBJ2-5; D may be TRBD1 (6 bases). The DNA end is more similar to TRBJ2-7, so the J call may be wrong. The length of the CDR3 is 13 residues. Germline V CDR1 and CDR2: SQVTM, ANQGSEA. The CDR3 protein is CSAWNRDSYEQYF. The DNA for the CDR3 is TGCAGCGCCTGGAACAGGGATTCCTACGAGCAGTACTTC.

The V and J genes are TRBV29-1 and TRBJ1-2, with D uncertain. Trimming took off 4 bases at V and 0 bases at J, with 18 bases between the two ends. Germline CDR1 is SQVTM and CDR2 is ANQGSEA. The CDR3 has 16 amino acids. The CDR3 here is CSVARDTSGANYGYTF. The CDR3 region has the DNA TGCAGCGTTGCTCGAGACACAAGCGGAGCTAACTATGGCTACACCTTC.

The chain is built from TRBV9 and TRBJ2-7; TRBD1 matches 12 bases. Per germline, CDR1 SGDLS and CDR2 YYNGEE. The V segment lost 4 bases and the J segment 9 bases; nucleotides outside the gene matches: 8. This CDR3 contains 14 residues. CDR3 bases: TGTGCCAGCAGCCCCACGGGACAGGGGGCCAGGCAGTACTTC. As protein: CASSPTGQGARQYF.

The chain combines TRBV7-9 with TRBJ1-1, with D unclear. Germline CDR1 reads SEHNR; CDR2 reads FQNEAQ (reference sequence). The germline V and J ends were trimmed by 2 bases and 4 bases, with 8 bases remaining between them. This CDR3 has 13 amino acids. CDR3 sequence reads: CASSLLPVTEAFF. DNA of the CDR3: TGTGCCAGCAGCTTACTCCCGGTCACTGAAGCTTTCTTT.

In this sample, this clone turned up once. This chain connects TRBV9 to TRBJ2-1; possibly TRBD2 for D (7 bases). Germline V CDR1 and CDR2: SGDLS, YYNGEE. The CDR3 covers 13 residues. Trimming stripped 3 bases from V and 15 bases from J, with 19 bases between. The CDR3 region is CASSGGGAELRFF. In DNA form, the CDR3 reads TGTGCCAGCAGCGGAGGGGGGGCCGAATTGCGGTTCTTC.

CDR3: CASSPLLAGIESSTDTQYF. The DNA for the CDR3 is TGTGCCAGCAGCCCCCTCCTAGCGGGGATTGAGTCTAGCACAGATACGCAGTATTTT. The chain couples TRBV7-3 to TRBJ2-3; 9 bases align to TRBD2. The CDR3 runs 19 residues. Germline V gene sequence: CDR1 SGHTA, CDR2 FQGTGA. Unmatched junction bases numbered 15, after V lost 5 bases and J lost 0 bases.

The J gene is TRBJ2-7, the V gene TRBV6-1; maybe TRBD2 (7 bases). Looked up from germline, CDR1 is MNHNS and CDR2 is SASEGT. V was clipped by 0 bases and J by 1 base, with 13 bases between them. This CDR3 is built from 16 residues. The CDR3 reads CASSEAPGGTSYEQYF. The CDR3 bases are TGTGCCAGCAGTGAAGCGCCCGGGGGGACATCCTACGAGCAGTACTTC.

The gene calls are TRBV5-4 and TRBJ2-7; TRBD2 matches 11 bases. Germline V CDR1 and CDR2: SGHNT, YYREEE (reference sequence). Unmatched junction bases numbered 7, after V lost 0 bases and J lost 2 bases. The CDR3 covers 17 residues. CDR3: CASSLAPTSGSPYEQYF. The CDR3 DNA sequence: TGTGCCAGCAGCTTGGCTCCCACTAGCGGGAGTCCCTACGAGCAGTACTTC.

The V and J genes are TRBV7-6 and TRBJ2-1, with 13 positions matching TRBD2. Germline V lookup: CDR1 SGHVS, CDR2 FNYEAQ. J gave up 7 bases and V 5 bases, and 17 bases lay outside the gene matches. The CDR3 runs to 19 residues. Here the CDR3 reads CASSTRLAGGPESLNEQFF. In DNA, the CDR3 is TGTGCCAGCAGCACTCGACTAGCGGGGGGCCCGGAATCGCTGAATGAGCAGTTCTTC.

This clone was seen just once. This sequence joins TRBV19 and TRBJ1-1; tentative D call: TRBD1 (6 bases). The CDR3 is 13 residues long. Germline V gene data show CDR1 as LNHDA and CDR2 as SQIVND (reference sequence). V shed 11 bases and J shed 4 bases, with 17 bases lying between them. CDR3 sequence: CASIPPGATEAFF. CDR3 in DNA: TGTGCCTCCATCCCCCCAGGGGCCACTGAAGCTTTCTTT.

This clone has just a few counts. The CDR3 reads CASSQDQGLATDTQYF. The CDR3 nucleotides are TGTGCCAGCAGCCAAGATCAGGGACTAGCTACAGATACGCAGTATTTT. The chain carries TRBV4-2 and TRBJ2-3; 9 bases agree with TRBD2. CDR3 length: 16 amino acids. The V gene end was trimmed by 0 bases and the J gene end by 3 bases; junction bases not matched to a gene: 4. Germline CDR1 and CDR2: LGHNA and YNFKEQ.

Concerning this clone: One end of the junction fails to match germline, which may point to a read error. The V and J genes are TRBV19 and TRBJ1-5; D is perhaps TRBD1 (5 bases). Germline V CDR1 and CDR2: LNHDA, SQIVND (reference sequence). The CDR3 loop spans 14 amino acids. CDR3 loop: CASSINQGNQPQHF. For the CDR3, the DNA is TGTGCCAGTAGTATTAATCAGGGCAACCAGCCCCAGCATTTT.

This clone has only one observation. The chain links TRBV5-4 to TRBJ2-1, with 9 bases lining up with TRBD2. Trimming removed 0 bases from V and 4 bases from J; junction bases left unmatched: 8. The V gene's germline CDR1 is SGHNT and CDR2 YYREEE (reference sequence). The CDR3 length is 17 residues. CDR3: CASSLDEPSGVYNEQFF. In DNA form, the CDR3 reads TGTGCCAGCAGCTTGGATGAACCTAGCGGGGTTTACAATGAGCAGTTCTTC. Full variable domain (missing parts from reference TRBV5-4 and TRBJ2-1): ETGVTQSPTHLIKTRGQQVTLRCSSQSGHNTVSWYQQALGQGPQFIFQYYREEENGRGNFPPRFSGLQFPNYSSELNVNALELDDSALYLCASSLDEPSGVYNEQFFGPGTRLTVL.

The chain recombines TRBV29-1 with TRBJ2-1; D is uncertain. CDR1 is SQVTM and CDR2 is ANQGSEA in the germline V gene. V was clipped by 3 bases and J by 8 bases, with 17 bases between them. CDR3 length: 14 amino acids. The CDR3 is CSVDVGGRGDEQFF. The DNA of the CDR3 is TGCAGCGTTGACGTTGGTGGCCGCGGCGATGAGCAGTTCTTC.

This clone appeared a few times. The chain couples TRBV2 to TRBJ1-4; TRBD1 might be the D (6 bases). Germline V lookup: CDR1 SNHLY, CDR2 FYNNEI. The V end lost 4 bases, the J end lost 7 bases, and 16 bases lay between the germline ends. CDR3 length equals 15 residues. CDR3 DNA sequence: TGTGCCAGCAGTGGGGAATCGGGAGGGGGTGAAAAACTGTTTTTT. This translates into CASSGESGGGEKLFF.

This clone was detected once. The CDR3 loop reads CATREPYGYTF. DNA of the CDR3: TGTGCCACCCGAGAGCCCTATGGCTACACCTTC. The V gene is TRBV19, the J gene TRBJ1-2; D is unresolved. Trimming took off 10 bases at V and 4 bases at J, with 10 bases between the two ends. The CDR3 consists of 11 residues. Germline V CDR1 and CDR2: LNHDA, SQIVND (reference sequence).

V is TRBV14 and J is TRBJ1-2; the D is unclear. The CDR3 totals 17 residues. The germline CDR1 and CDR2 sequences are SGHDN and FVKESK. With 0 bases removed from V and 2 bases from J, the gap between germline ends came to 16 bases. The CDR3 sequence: CASSQDPRKGLNYGYTF. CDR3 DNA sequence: TGTGCCAGCAGCCAAGATCCTCGGAAAGGACTGAACTATGGCTACACCTTC.

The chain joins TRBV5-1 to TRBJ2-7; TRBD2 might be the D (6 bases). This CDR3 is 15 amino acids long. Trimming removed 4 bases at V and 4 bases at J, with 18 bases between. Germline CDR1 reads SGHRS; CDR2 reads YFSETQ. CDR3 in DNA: TGCGCCAGCAGCCCGGGAGACAGTCGCCGTTACGAGCAGTACTTC. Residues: CASSPGDSRRYEQYF.

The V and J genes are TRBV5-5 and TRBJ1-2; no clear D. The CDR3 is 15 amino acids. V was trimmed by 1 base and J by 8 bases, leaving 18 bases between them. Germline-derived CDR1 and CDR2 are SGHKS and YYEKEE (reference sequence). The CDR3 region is CASSLPREKTRGYTF. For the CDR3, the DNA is TGTGCCAGCAGCTTGCCCCGTGAAAAAACGCGAGGCTACACCTTC.

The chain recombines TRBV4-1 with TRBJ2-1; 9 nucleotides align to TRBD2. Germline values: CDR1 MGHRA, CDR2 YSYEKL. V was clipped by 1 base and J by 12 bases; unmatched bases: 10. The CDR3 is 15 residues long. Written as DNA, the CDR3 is TGCGCCAGCAGCCAAGGACTAGCGGTTCAGCTCAGGCAGTTCTTC. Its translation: CASSQGLAVQLRQFF.

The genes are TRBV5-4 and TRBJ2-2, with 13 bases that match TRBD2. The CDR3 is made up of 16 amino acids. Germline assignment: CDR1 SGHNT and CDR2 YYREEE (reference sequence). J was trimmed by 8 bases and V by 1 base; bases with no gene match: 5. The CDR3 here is CASSLRTSGGRGELFF. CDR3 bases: TGTGCCAGCAGCTTGAGGACTAGCGGGGGCAGGGGGGAGCTGTTTTTT.

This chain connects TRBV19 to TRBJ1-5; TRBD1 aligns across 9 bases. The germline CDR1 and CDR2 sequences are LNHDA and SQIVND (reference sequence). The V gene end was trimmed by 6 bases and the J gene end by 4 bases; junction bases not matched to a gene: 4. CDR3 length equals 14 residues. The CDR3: CASSPGQGNQPQHF. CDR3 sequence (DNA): TGTGCCAGTAGCCCCGGACAGGGGAATCAGCCCCAGCATTTT. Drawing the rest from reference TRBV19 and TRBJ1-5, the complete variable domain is DGGITQSPKYLFRKEGQNVTLSCEQNLNHDAMYWYRQDPGQGLRLIYYSQIVNDFQKGDIAEGYSVSREKKESFPLTVTSAQKNPTAFYLCASSPGQGNQPQHFGDGTRLSIL.

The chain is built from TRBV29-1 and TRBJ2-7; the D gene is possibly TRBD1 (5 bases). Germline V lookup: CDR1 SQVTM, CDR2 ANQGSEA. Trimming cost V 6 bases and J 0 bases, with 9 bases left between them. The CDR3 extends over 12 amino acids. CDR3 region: CSVKTDSYEQYF. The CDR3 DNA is TGCAGCGTAAAGACAGACTCCTACGAGCAGTACTTC.

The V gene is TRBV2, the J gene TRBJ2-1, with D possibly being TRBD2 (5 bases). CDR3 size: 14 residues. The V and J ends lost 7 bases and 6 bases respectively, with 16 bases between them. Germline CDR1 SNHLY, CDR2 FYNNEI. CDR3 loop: CASITGVKGNEQFF. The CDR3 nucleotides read TGTGCCAGCATTACCGGGGTAAAGGGCAATGAGCAGTTCTTC.

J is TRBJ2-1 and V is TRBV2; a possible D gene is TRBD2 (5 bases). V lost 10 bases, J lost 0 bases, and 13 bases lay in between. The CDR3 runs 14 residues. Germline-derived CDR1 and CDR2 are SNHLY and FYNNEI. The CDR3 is CATTPGSSYNEQFF. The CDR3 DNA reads TGTGCCACCACCCCGGGGAGCTCCTACAATGAGCAGTTCTTC.

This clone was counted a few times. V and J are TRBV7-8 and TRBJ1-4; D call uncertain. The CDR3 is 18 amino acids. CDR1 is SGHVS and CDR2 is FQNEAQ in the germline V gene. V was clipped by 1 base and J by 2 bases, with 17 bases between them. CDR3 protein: CASSLVVALRNTNEKLFF. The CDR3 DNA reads TGTGCCAGCAGCTTAGTCGTAGCTTTGCGGAACACTAATGAAAAACTGTTTTTT. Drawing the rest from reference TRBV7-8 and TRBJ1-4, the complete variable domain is GAGVSQSPRYKVAKRGQDVALRCDPISGHVSLFWYQQALGQGPEFLTYFQNEAQLDKSGLPSDRFFAERPEGSVSTLKIQRTQQEDSAVYLCASSLVVALRNTNEKLFFGSGTQLSVL.

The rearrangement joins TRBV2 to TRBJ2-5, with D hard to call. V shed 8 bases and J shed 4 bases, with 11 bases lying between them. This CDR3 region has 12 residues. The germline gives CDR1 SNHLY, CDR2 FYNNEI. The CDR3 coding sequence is TGTGCCAGCCGAGGATTTGGAGAGACCCAGTACTTC. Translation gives CASRGFGETQYF.